The present T cell receptor beta chain was sequenced within a study of blood T cell repertoires in COVID-19. Study in general: Italy, Spain and the United States were the sources of the convalescent and acute COVID-19 samples. The analysed material was cDNA or gDNA that came from T cells, B-cell-depleted T cells, or PBMCs.

In the original analysis: Nucleated cell number was recorded as an estimate derived from reference gene primer amplification. TCRdb keeps only in-frame clones here, not all; method: immunoSEQ multiplex PCR. V and J calls and clone size are those listed in that table; D and trimming were worked out from the DNA. The sample contains 350,000 or so clones, around 91% of which appear only once. The sequence was obtained from a man between 18 and 29 years old with active or convalescent COVID-19. Sequencing was performed on peripheral blood.

The CDR3, as DNA: TGTGCCAGCAGTCAAACCCAGGGGATGCGTTCACCCCTCCACTTT. Amino acid sequence: CASSQTQGMRSPLHF. This chain joins TRBV6-5 and TRBJ1-6; D is possibly TRBD1 (6 bases). Trimming left V 5 bases short and J 9 bases short, with 17 bases between. The CDR3 sequence is 15 residues long. Germline assignment: CDR1 MNHEY and CDR2 SVGAGI.